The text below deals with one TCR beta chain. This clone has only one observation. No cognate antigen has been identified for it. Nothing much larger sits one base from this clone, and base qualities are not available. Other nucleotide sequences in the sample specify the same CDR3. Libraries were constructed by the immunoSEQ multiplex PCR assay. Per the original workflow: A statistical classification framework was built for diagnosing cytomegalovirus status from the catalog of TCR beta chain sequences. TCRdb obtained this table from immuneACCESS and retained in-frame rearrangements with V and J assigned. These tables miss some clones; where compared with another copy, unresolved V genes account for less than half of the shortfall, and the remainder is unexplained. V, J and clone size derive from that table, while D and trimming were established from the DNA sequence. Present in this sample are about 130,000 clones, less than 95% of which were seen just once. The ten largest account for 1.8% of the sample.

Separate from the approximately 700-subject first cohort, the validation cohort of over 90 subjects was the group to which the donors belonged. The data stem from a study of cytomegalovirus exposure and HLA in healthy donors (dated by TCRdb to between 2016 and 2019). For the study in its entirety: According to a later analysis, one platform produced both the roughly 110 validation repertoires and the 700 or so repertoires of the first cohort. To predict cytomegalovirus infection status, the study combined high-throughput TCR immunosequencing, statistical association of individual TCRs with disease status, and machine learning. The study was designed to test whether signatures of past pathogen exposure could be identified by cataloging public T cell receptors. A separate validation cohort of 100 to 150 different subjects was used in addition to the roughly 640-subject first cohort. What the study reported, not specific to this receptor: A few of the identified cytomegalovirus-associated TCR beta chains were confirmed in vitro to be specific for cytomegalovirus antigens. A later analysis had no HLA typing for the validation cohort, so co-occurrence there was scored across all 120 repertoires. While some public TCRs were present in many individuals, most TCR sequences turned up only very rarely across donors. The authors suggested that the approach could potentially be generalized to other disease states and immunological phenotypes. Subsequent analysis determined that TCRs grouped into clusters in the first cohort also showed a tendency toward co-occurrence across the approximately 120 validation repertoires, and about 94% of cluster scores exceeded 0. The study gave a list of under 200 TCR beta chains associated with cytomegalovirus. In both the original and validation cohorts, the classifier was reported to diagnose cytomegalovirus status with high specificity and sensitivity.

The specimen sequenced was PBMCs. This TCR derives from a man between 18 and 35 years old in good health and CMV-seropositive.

The CDR3 loop reads CASSPPVAKNIQYF. In nucleotide form, the sequence is TGTGCCAGCTCACCTCCAGTAGCCAAAAACATTCAGTACTTC. The rearrangement combines TRBV18 with TRBJ2-4; no D segment can be confidently identified. There are 14 amino acids in the CDR3, from cysteine to phenylalanine inclusive. Left in the record is the CDR3 DNA by itself, 42 bases read in frame from the first base. V is shortened by 3 bases, J by 0 bases, and the region joining them spans 6 bases. In the germline V gene, CDR1 corresponds to KGHSH and CDR2 to LQKENI.